A selection of T cell receptor beta chains follows, all from one sample in a study of Ad26.COV2.S vaccination and SARS-CoV-2 variants. Only in-frame clones appear in the TCRdb table, and some are missing; sequencing was by immunoSEQ multiplex PCR. The sample shows roughly 380,000 clones, around 87% of them seen only once. Sequencing was performed on peripheral blood, taken in a trial of Ad26.COV2.S vaccine versus placebo. The receptors were sampled from a person between 18 and 65 years old who received the Ad26.COV2.S COVID-19 vaccine or a placebo. Both conserved end residues are part of each CDR3. The D gene is left open where the match is weak. Clone size is stated in some rows and not others, as once, few, many or a class when expanded.

v_gene	j_gene	d_gene	abundance	CDR3nt	CDR3aa
TRBV7-3	TRBJ2-7	.	.	TGTGCCAGCAGCTTAACCCCGACAGGCTCCTACGAGCAGTACTTC	CASSLTPTGSYEQYF
TRBV19	TRBJ2-2	.	few	TGTGCCAGTCAAACAGGGCGGACCGGGGAGCTGTTTTTT	CASQTGRTGELFF
TRBV19	TRBJ2-5	.	.	TGTGCCAGTAGTATACCACAGGGATGGGAGACCCAGTACTTC	CASSIPQGWETQYF
TRBV15	TRBJ1-5	.	few	TGTGCCACCAGCAGAAACTGGAATCAGCCCCAGCATTTT	CATSRNWNQPQHF
TRBV7-9	TRBJ1-2	.	.	TGTGCCAGCCCCGGGATACGCCTCGGTGGCTACACCTTC	CASPGIRLGGYTF
TRBV5-4	TRBJ1-2	TRBD1	.	TGTGCCAGCAGCTTTAATACAGTGACAGGGGGAGGCTATGGCTACACCTTC	CASSFNTVTGGGYGYTF
TRBV7-9	TRBJ2-3	TRBD1	.	TGTGCCAGCAGCTTAGGAAATCGACAGGGGCGACTCAACACGCAGTATTTT	CASSLGNRQGRLNTQYF
TRBV3-1/TRBV3-2	TRBJ2-5	.	once	TGTGCCAGCAGCCAAGTATCGGGTCGGGGGGAGACCCAGTACTTC	CASSQVSGRGETQYF
TRBV4-3	TRBJ2-2	.	.	TGCGCCAGCAGCAAGACAGGCACCGGGGAGCTGTTTTTT	CASSKTGTGELFF
TRBV6-1	TRBJ2-1	TRBD2	.	TGTGCCAGCAGTGAAACTAGCGGGCACTACAATGAGCAGTTCTTC	CASSETSGHYNEQFF
TRBV6-5	TRBJ2-7	TRBD1	.	TGTGCCAGCAGTCTTGACAGGGGGCGCGACGAGCAGTACTTC	CASSLDRGRDEQYF
TRBV7-9	TRBJ1-1	.	.	TGTGCCAGCAGCGCCAAATCGAGGGGGTCCACTGAAGCTTTCTTT	CASSAKSRGSTEAFF
TRBV15	TRBJ1-6	TRBD1	.	TGTGCCACCAGCAGAACGACAGGGCGAAGCTCCTATAATTCACCCCTCCACTTT	CATSRTTGRSSYNSPLHF
TRBV18	TRBJ2-1	TRBD1	.	TGTGCCAGCTCACGGGCGTGGACAGGGACGAGCTCCTACAATGAGCAGTTCTTC	CASSRAWTGTSSYNEQFF
TRBV2	TRBJ2-2	.	few	TGTGCCAGCATTCGGGGATCGAACACCGGGGAGCTGTTTTTT	CASIRGSNTGELFF
TRBV4-2	TRBJ1-2	TRBD1	.	TGTGCCAGCAGCCGGGACAGAATAATCTCCTATGGCTACACCTTC	CASSRDRIISYGYTF
TRBV11-2	TRBJ2-2	TRBD1	.	TGTGCCAGCAGCACTAGGGGGACAGGGTCCGGGGAGCTGTTTTTT	CASSTRGTGSGELFF
TRBV10-3	TRBJ1-2	.	.	TGTGCCATCGGTGGAGGGAATGGCTACACCTTC	CAIGGGNGYTF
TRBV7-8	TRBJ1-5	TRBD1	.	TGTGCCAGCAGCGACGGTCAGGGACAGAGGAATCAGCCCCAGCATTTT	CASSDGQGQRNQPQHF
TRBV2	TRBJ1-6	TRBD1	few	TGTGCCAGCAATACAGGGGAATCACCCCTCCACTTT	CASNTGESPLHF
TRBV25-1	TRBJ1-2	.	.	TGTGCCAGCACCGGGGACAATCGTAACTATGGCTACACCTTC	CASTGDNRNYGYTF
TRBV2	TRBJ1-5	TRBD1	.	TGTGCCAGCAGTGACAGGGGGCTGAGTAATCAGCCCCAGCATTTT	CASSDRGLSNQPQHF